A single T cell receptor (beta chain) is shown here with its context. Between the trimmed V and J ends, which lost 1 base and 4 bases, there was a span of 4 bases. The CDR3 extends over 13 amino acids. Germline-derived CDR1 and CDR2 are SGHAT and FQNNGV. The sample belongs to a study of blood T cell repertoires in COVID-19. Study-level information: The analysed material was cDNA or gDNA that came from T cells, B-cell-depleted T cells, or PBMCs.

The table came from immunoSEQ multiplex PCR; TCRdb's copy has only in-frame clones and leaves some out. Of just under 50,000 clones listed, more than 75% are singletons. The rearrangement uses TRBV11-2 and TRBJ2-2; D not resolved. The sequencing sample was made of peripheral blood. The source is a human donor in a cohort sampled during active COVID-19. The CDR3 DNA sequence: TGTGCCAGCAGCTTAGTGGCCACCGGGGAGCTGTTTTTT. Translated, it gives CASSLVATGELFF.